These 28 T cell receptor beta chains share one sample of origin, sequenced in a study of blood T cell repertoires in COVID-19 (dated by TCRdb to the early 2020s). Library generation was performed with the immunoSEQ multiplex PCR assay. Imported from immuneACCESS, the table was reduced by TCRdb to in-frame sequences with V and J called. These copies leave out some clones; in studies compared against another copy, an unresolved V gene accounts for under half, and the cause of the remainder is not known. This sample is represented by 65,000 to 75,000 clones; approximately 87% of them were singletons. Approximately 4.7% of the sample is in the top ten clones. The specimen sequenced was peripheral blood. The source of these receptors is a man in his fifties with active COVID-19.

V and J are TRBV6-2 or TRBV6-3 and TRBJ2-3; D possibly corresponds to TRBD2 (5 bases). V lost 4 bases and J lost 5, with 16 bases in between. Per the germline V gene, CDR1 is MNHEY and CDR2 is SVGEGT. The CDR3 runs 15 residues. The CDR3 protein is CASSFGGPGKDTQYF. DNA for the CDR3: TGTGCCAGCAGTTTCGGCGGGCCGGGGAAAGATACGCAGTATTTT.

The rearrangement uses TRBV5-5 and TRBJ1-5, with a tentative D call TRBD1 (5 bases). CDR1 is SGHKS and CDR2 is YYEKEE in the germline V gene (reference sequence). The CDR3 spans 14 residues. The V end lost 1 base, the J end lost 6 bases, and 11 bases lay between the germline ends. CDR3 protein: CASSLMPGIQPQHF. The CDR3 DNA follows: TGTGCCAGCAGCTTGATGCCAGGGATTCAGCCCCAGCATTTT.

The chain has TRBV2 and TRBJ2-5, with 15 bases fitting TRBD2. CDR3 length: 16 residues. V trimming: 6 bases; J trimming: 2 bases; junction bases outside the gene matches: 4. Germline V gives CDR1 SNHLY, CDR2 FYNNEI. This chain's CDR3 is CASRRGLAGGQETQYF. In DNA, the CDR3 is TGTGCCAGCAGACGTGGACTAGCGGGAGGGCAAGAGACCCAGTACTTC.

The chain employs TRBV19 and TRBJ2-3; D is perhaps TRBD2 (6 bases). CDR1 and CDR2 from the germline V gene are LNHDA and SQIVND (reference sequence). The V end was cut by 1 base, the J end by 3 bases, with 14 bases between. This CDR3 region has 16 residues. The CDR3 sequence is CASSIGGSGVTDTQYF. CDR3 bases: TGTGCCAGTAGTATAGGGGGTAGCGGAGTTACAGATACGCAGTATTTT.

V is TRBV24-1 and J is TRBJ2-1; 8 nucleotides line up with TRBD2. Germline values: CDR1 KGHDR, CDR2 SFDVKD. Trimming took 0 bases from V and 14 from J; bases not matched to a gene: 8. CDR3 length equals 14 residues. CDR3 amino acids: CATSDLLGTSKKFF. CDR3 DNA sequence: TGTGCCACCAGTGATTTGTTGGGGACTAGTAAAAAGTTCTTC.

This rearrangement joins TRBV6-1 to TRBJ2-3; 9 nucleotides agree with TRBD2. Germline CDR1 and CDR2: MNHNS and SASEGT. Trimming cost V 3 bases and J 3 bases; bases outside gene matches: 7. CDR3 size: 16 residues. The chain's CDR3 is CASSELRGGGTDTQYF. The CDR3 region has the DNA TGTGCCAGCAGTGAGTTGCGGGGGGGAGGGACAGATACGCAGTATTTT.

DNA for the CDR3: TGTGCCAGCAGCCCAGCCGGACGGTCGAGGGCGAATCAGCCCCAGCATTTT. Encoded protein: CASSPAGRSRANQPQHF. The chain links TRBV7-8 to TRBJ1-5; no clear D. The CDR3 runs 17 residues. Trimming removed 5 bases at V and 4 bases at J, with 21 bases between. Germline V gene data show CDR1 as SGHVS and CDR2 as FQNEAQ.

V is TRBV25-1 and J is TRBJ2-5, with 11 bases lining up with TRBD2. Germline values: CDR1 MGHDK, CDR2 SYGVNS. The CDR3 contains 15 residues. J lost 5 bases, V lost 5 bases, and 7 bases had no gene match. CDR3 protein: CASSPSSGGRETQYF. The CDR3 coding sequence is TGTGCCAGCAGTCCCTCTAGCGGGGGGAGGGAGACCCAGTACTTC.

This sequence joins TRBV28 and TRBJ2-5; D is possibly TRBD1 (6 bases). V gave up 5 bases and J gave up 5 bases, with 12 bases separating them. CDR3 length: 13 residues. CDR1 and CDR2 (germline): MDHEN, SYDVKM. The CDR3 coding sequence is TGTGCCAGCAGTCCTACAGGGTTGGAGACCCAGTACTTC. Translation: CASSPTGLETQYF.

The V and J genes are TRBV7-8 and TRBJ2-7; 7 nucleotides agree with TRBD2. This CDR3 has 15 residues. V was clipped by 3 bases and J by 3 bases; unmatched bases: 8. Germline CDR1 is SGHVS and CDR2 is FQNEAQ. CDR3: CASSLQLAQNYEQYF. CDR3 nucleotides: TGTGCCAGCAGCTTGCAACTAGCGCAAAACTACGAGCAGTACTTC.

The chain has TRBV5-1 and TRBJ1-6; 8 bases line up with TRBD1. The germline V gene has CDR1 SGHRS and CDR2 YFSETQ. V shed 4 bases, J shed 8 bases, and the junction held 11 bases outside the gene matches. This CDR3 has 16 residues. The CDR3 spells CASSPSGTGAYSPLHF. CDR3 sequence (DNA): TGCGCCAGCAGCCCCTCCGGGACAGGAGCATATTCACCCCTCCACTTT.

The V call is TRBV19, the J call TRBJ2-1; the match to TRBD2 covers 9 bases. The CDR3 consists of 16 residues. Trimming cost V 0 bases and J 7 bases; bases outside gene matches: 7. The germline gives CDR1 LNHDA, CDR2 SQIVND (reference sequence). CDR3 nucleotides: TGTGCCAGTAGTATAGAGGGTAGCGGGAGATTGAATGAGCAGTTCTTC. It is translated as CASSIEGSGRLNEQFF.

The chain links TRBV27 to TRBJ2-3; the match to TRBD1 covers 8 bases. The CDR3 spans 19 residues. Germline CDR1 and CDR2: MNHEY and SMNVEV (reference sequence). V gave up 1 base and J gave up 2 bases; unmatched junction bases: 14. CDR3 amino acids: CASSLWAGGRAGHTDTQYF. The CDR3 DNA is TGTGCCAGCAGTTTATGGGCAGGGGGCCGGGCGGGCCACACAGATACGCAGTATTTT.

The rearrangement joins TRBV29-1 to TRBJ1-2; 7 bases line up with TRBD1. The J segment lost 8 bases and the V segment lost 6 bases, leaving 6 bases of the junction unmatched. Looked up from germline, CDR1 is SQVTM and CDR2 is ANQGSEA. The CDR3 length is 11 residues. For the CDR3, the DNA is TGCAGCGTGCAACAGGGGACCGGCTACACCTTC. It translates to CSVQQGTGYTF.

The J gene is TRBJ2-5, the V gene TRBV7-8; perhaps TRBD2 as D (5 bases). Germline CDR1 and CDR2: SGHVS and FQNEAQ. This CDR3 is 13 amino acids long. Trimming took off 5 bases at V and 3 bases at J, with 10 bases between the two ends. Here the CDR3 reads CASSGAGKETQYF. The CDR3 DNA follows: TGTGCCAGCAGCGGAGCCGGGAAAGAGACCCAGTACTTC. Looking up the rest from reference TRBV7-8 and TRBJ2-5 gives the full variable domain: GAGVSQSPRYKVAKRGQDVALRCDPISGHVSLFWYQQALGQGPEFLTYFQNEAQLDKSGLPSDRFFAERPEGSVSTLKIQRTQQEDSAVYLCASSGAGKETQYFGPGTRLLVL.

This chain links TRBV12-5 with TRBJ1-1; D is ambiguous. V was pared by 8 bases and J by 3 bases, with 7 bases between. CDR1 and CDR2 from the germline V gene are LGHNT and FRNRAP. The CDR3 is 11 residues long. CDR3: CASRFDTEAFF. CDR3 nucleotide sequence: TGTGCTAGTCGGTTCGACACTGAAGCTTTCTTT.

The V gene is TRBV6-5, the J gene TRBJ1-6; 7 bases agree with TRBD1. The CDR3 spans 13 residues. J lost 7 bases, V lost 7 bases, and 4 bases had no gene match. The germline gives CDR1 MNHEY, CDR2 SVGAGI. CDR3 region: CASILQGNSPLHF. The CDR3 DNA follows: TGTGCCAGCATCTTACAGGGGAATTCACCCCTCCACTTT.

V and J are TRBV28 and TRBJ1-3, with D perhaps matching TRBD1 (6 bases). The CDR3 is 16 residues long. Germline lookup yields CDR1 MDHEN and CDR2 SYDVKM. V shed 3 bases and J shed 7 bases, with 19 bases lying between them. In nucleotides, the CDR3 is TGTGCCAGCAGTTTCGCCCACAGGGAACTCCGGAACACCATATATTTT. This sequence encodes CASSFAHRELRNTIYF.

The chain recombines TRBV5-1 with TRBJ1-5; 8 nucleotides match TRBD1. Germline CDR1 reads SGHRS; CDR2 reads YFSETQ. After removal of 5 bases from V and 9 bases from J, the junction contained 10 bases not matched to a gene. The CDR3 has 14 residues. The CDR3 DNA reads as TGCGCCAGCAGAGCGACAGGGGACGCCGGGCCCCAGCATTTT. This codes for CASRATGDAGPQHF.

J is TRBJ2-7 and V is TRBV19, with 12 bases that match TRBD1. The V gene end was trimmed by 5 bases and the J gene end by 5 bases; junction bases not matched to a gene: 10. There are 16 residues in the CDR3. CDR1 LNHDA and CDR2 SQIVND come from the germline V gene (reference sequence). CDR3 sequence reads: CASSPRGTGGLNEQYF. For the CDR3, the DNA is TGTGCCAGTAGTCCACGCGGGACAGGGGGCTTGAACGAGCAGTACTTC.

The chain couples TRBV18 to TRBJ2-7, with 7 nucleotides matching TRBD2. Germline V gene lookup returns CDR1 KGHSH and CDR2 LQKENI. The CDR3 extends over 15 amino acids. V lost 1 base and J lost 5; bases outside the gene matches: 8. The CDR3 here is CASSPLDLAENEQYF. CDR3 in DNA: TGTGCCAGCTCACCACTCGATCTAGCGGAGAACGAGCAGTACTTC.

CDR3 protein: CARSFFGPPYSLEQFF. DNA for the CDR3: TGTGCCAGAAGCTTCTTCGGTCCTCCCTATTCTCTAGAGCAGTTCTTC. The chain uses TRBV5-3 and TRBJ2-1; D unclear. Being an ORF, TRBV5-3 has a function that is uncertain. This CDR3 comprises 16 residues. With 2 bases removed from V and 10 bases from J, the gap between germline ends came to 22 bases.

This chain uses TRBV18 with TRBJ2-7, with D maybe TRBD2 (5 bases). Germline V gives CDR1 KGHSH, CDR2 LQKENI. The CDR3 length is 13 residues. Trimming took off 3 bases at V and 5 bases at J, with 11 bases between the two ends. The CDR3 loop reads CASSPKGEDEQYF. CDR3 nucleotide sequence: TGTGCCAGCTCACCTAAGGGAGAGGACGAGCAGTACTTC.

V gene TRBV7-3 combines with J gene TRBJ1-1; 8 positions match TRBD1. V shed 3 bases and J 4 bases; nucleotides not matched to a gene: 4. Germline V gene sequence: CDR1 SGHTA, CDR2 FQGTGA. The CDR3 extends over 14 amino acids. The CDR3: CASSFRGRGTEAFF. The CDR3 DNA is TGTGCCAGCAGCTTCAGGGGGCGCGGCACTGAAGCTTTCTTT.

The DNA for the CDR3 is TGTGCCAGCAGCTTGTTGGGTCTGTATACTGGCGGGACTTATGAGCAGTTCTTC. This encodes CASSLLGLYTGGTYEQFF. The V and J genes are TRBV27 and TRBJ2-1, with a tentative D call TRBD2 (6 bases). The CDR3 is 18 amino acids. In germline, CDR1 is MNHEY, CDR2 SMNVEV (reference sequence). The V and J ends lost 6 bases and 8 bases respectively, with 29 bases between them.

The genes are TRBV7-2 and TRBJ1-1; no definite D call. The CDR3 runs to 13 residues. Per the germline V gene, CDR1 is SGHTA and CDR2 is FQGNSA. The V end was cut by 3 bases, the J end by 1 base, with 6 bases between. The CDR3 DNA follows: TGTGCCAGCAGCTTCCGCAGGAACACTGAAGCTTTCTTT. Encoded protein: CASSFRRNTEAFF. The whole variable domain, filled in from reference TRBV7-2 and TRBJ1-1, reads GAGVSQSPSNKVTEKGKDVELRCDPISGHTALYWYRQSLGQGLEFLIYFQGNSAPDKSGLPSDRFSAERTGGSVSTLTIQRTQQEDSAVYLCASSFRRNTEAFFGQGTRLTVV.

V and J are TRBV5-4 and TRBJ2-7, with D hard to call. The CDR3 contains 13 residues. V lost 4 bases, J lost 6 bases, and 14 bases lay in between. CDR1 SGHNT and CDR2 YYREEE come from the germline V gene (reference sequence). This CDR3 is CASSGGSILEQYF. The CDR3 DNA is TGTGCCAGCAGCGGTGGTAGCATCCTCGAGCAGTACTTC. Full variable domain (rest looked up from reference TRBV5-4 and TRBJ2-7): ETGVTQSPTHLIKTRGQQVTLRCSSQSGHNTVSWYQQALGQGPQFIFQYYREEENGRGNFPPRFSGLQFPNYSSELNVNALELDDSALYLCASSGGSILEQYFGPGTRLTVT.

The chain has TRBV5-4 and TRBJ1-2; maybe TRBD1 (5 bases). This CDR3 contains 16 residues. V shed 3 bases and J shed 7 bases, with 22 bases lying between them. Per germline, CDR1 SGHNT and CDR2 YYREEE (reference sequence). The CDR3 region has the DNA TGTGCCAGCAGCTCGAAAACCGCCGGCCCGGGGGGTGGCTACACCTTC. Translated: CASSSKTAGPGGGYTF.